The entry below describes one TCR beta chain. This CDR3 has 15 amino acids. The V gene's germline CDR1 is LNHDA and CDR2 SQIVND (reference sequence). V was clipped by 4 bases and J by 0 bases; unmatched bases: 3. Clones were sequenced by immunoSEQ multiplex PCR, and TCRdb holds only the in-frame ones, with some missing. The data show tens of thousands of clones, 85% to 95% seen once. This sample is part of a study of T cell changes during pregnancy in multiple sclerosis. The sequences come from CD4+ T cells from peripheral blood mononuclear cells, collected in the third trimester of pregnancy. J is TRBJ2-1 and V is TRBV19; 7 bases are a match to TRBD1. This clonotype originated in a female donor with multiple sclerosis, enrolled in a pregnancy study. This CDR3 is CASSRGQNSYNEQFF. Here the CDR3 DNA reads TGTGCCAGTAGTAGGGGACAGAACTCCTACAATGAGCAGTTCTTC.